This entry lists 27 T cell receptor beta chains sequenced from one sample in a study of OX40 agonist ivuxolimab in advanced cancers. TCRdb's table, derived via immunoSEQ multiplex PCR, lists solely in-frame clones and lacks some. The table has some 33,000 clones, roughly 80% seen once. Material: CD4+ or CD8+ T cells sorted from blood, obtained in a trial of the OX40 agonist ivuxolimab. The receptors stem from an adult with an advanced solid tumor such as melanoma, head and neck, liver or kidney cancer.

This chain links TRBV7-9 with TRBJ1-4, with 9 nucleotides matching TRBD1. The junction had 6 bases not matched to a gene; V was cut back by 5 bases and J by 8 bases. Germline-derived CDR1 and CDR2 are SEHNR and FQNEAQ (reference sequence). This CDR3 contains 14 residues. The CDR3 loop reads CASSVDRGGEKLFF. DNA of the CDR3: TGTGCCAGCAGCGTGGACAGGGGAGGAGAAAAACTGTTTTTT.

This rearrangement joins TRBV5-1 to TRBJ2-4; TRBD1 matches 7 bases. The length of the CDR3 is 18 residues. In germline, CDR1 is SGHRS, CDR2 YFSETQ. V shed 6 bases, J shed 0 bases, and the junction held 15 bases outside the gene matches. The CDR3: CASTGTEGSALAKNIQYF. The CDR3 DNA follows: TGCGCCAGCACCGGGACAGAGGGTTCCGCTTTAGCCAAAAACATTCAGTACTTC.

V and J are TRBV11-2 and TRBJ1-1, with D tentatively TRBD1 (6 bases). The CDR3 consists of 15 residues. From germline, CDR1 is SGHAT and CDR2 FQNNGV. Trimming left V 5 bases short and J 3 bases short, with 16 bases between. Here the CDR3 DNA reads TGTGCCAGCAGCGCAAACAGGGTTGGGGACACTGAAGCTTTCTTT. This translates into CASSANRVGDTEAFF.

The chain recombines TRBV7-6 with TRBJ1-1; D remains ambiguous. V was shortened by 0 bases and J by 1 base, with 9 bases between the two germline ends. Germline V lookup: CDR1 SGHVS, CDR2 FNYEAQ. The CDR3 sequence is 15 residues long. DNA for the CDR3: TGTGCCAGCAGCTTAGCCCCTGAGGGGAACACTGAAGCTTTCTTT. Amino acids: CASSLAPEGNTEAFF.

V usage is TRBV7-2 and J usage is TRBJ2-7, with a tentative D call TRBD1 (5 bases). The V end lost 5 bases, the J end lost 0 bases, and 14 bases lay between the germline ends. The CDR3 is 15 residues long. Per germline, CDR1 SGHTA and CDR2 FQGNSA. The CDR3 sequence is CASSQGRDSSYEQYF. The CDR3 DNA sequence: TGTGCCAGCAGCCAAGGTCGTGACAGCTCCTACGAGCAGTACTTC.

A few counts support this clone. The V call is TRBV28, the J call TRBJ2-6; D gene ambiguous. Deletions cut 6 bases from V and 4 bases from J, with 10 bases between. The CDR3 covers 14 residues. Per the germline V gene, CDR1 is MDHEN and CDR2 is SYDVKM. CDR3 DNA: TGTGCCAGCAGCCTCCTGGCCGGGGCCAACGTCCTGACTTTC. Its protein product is CASSLLAGANVLTF.

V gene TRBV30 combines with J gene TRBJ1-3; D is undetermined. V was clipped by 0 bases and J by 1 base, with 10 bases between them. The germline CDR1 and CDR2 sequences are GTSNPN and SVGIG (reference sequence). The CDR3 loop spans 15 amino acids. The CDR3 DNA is TGTGCCTGGAGTGTCTTCGTCCAGTCTGGAAACACCATATATTTT. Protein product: CAWSVFVQSGNTIYF.

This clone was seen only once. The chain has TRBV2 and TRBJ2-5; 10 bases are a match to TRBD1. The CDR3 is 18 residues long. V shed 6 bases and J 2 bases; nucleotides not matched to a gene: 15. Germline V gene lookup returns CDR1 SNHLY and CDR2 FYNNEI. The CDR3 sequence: CASRGGFVPGQGQETQYF. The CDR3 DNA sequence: TGTGCCAGCAGGGGGGGATTTGTACCGGGACAGGGGCAAGAGACCCAGTACTTC.

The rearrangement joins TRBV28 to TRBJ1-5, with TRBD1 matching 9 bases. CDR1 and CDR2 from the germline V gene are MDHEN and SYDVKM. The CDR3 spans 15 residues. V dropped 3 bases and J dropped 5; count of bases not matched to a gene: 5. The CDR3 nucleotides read TGTGCCAGCAGTTTCGTGGGACAGGGACATCAGCCCCAGCATTTT. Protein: CASSFVGQGHQPQHF.

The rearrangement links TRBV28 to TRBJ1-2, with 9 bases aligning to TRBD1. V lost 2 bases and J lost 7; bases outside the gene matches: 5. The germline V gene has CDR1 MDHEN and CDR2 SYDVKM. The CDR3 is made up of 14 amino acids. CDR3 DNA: TGTGCCAGCAGTTTAGGGACAGGGATTTCTGGCTACACCTTC. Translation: CASSLGTGISGYTF.

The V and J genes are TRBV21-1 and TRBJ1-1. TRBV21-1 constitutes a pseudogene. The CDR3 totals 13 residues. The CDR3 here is CASSACRDTEAFF. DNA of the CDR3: TGTGCCAGCAGCGCCTGCCGAGACACTGAAGCTTTCTTT.

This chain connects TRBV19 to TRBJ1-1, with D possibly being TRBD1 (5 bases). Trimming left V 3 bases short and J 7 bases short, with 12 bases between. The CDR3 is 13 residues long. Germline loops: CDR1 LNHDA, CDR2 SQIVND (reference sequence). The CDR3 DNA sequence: TGTGCCAGTAGTATGGGGCTGAGGGATGAAGCTTTCTTT. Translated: CASSMGLRDEAFF.

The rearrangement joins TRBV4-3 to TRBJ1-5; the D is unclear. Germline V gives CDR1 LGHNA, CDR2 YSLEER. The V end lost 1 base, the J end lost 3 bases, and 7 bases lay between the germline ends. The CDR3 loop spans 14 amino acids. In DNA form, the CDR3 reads TGCGCCAGCAGCCAAGCGGGAGTCAATCAGCCCCAGCATTTT. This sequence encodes CASSQAGVNQPQHF.

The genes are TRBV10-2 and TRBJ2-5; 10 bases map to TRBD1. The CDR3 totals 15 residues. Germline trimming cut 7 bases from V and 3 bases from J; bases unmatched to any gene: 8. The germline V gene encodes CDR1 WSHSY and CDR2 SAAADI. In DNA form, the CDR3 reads TGCGCCAGCACCAACCCCGGGACAGGGGAAGAGACCCAGTACTTC. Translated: CASTNPGTGEETQYF.

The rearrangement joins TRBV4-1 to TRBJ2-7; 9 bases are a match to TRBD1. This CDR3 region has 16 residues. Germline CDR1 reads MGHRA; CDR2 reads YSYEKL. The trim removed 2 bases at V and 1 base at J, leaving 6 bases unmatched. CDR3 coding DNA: TGCGCCAGCAGCCAACCAACAGGGGGCCATTCCTACGAGCAGTACTTC. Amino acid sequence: CASSQPTGGHSYEQYF.

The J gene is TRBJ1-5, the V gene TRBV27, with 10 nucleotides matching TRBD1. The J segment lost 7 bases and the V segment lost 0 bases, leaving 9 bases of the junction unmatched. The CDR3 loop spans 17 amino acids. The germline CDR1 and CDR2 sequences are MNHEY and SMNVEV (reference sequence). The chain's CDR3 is CASSLSFPSTGGQPQHF. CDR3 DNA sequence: TGTGCCAGCAGTTTATCCTTCCCTTCGACAGGGGGCCAGCCCCAGCATTTT.

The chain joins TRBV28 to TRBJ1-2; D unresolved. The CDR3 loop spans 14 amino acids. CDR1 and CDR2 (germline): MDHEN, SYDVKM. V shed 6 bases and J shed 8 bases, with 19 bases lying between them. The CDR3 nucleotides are TGTGCCAGCAGACGACCTGGGCAGCAAGGCGGCTACACCTTC. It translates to CASRRPGQQGGYTF.

The CDR3 DNA is TGTGCCAGCACCCTAGGGACCCACAATGAGCAGTTCTTC. Protein: CASTLGTHNEQFF. The gene calls are TRBV6-1 and TRBJ2-1; tentatively, D is TRBD1 or TRBD2 (5 bases each). The CDR3 extends over 13 amino acids. The germline V and J ends were trimmed by 7 bases and 5 bases, with 12 bases remaining between them. Germline loops: CDR1 MNHNS, CDR2 SASEGT.

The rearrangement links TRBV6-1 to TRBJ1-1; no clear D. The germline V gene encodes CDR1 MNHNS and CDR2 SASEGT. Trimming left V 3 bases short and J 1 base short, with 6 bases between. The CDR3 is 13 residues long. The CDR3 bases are TGTGCCAGCAGTGACATAGGGAACACTGAAGCTTTCTTT. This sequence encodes CASSDIGNTEAFF.

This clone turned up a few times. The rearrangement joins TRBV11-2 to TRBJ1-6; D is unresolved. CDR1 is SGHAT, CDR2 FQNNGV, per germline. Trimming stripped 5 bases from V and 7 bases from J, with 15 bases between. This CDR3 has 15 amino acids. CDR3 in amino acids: CASSAAARRNSPLHF. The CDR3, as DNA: TGTGCCAGCAGCGCCGCGGCAAGGAGAAATTCACCCCTCCACTTT.

The CDR3, as DNA: TGTGCCAACTTCTTATCGGGGACAACAAACACCGGGGAGCTGTTTTTT. Translating gives CANFLSGTTNTGELFF. The chain couples TRBV21-1 to TRBJ2-2; the table's D call, TRBD1, was not checked against the DNA. TRBV21-1 is marked as a pseudogene. The CDR3 consists of 16 residues.

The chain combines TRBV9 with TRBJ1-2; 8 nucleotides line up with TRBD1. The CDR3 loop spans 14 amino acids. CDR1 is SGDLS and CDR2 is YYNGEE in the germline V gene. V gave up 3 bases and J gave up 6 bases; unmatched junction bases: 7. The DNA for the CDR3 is TGTGCCAGCAGCGCCGGACAGGGTCAGGATGGCTACACCTTC. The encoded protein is CASSAGQGQDGYTF.

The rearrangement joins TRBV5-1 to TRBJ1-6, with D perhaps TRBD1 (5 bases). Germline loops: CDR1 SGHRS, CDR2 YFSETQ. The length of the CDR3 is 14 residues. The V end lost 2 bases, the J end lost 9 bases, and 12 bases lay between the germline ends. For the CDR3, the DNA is TGCGCCAGCAGCTTATCCAGGGATGGTTCACCCCTCCACTTT. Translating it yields CASSLSRDGSPLHF.

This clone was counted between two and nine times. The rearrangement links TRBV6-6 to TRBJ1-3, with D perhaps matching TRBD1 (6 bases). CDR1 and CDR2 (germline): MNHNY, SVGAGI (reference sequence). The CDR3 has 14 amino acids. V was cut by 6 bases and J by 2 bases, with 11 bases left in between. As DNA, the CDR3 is TGTGCCAGCAGGGGGGGCGGAGCTGGAAACACCATATATTTT. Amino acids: CASRGGGAGNTIYF.

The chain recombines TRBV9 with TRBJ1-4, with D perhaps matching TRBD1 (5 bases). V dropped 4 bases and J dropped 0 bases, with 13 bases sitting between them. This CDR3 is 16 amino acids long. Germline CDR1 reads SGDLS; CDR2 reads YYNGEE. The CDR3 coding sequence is TGTGCCAGCAGCTCAGCCTGGACATCAACTAATGAAAAACTGTTTTTT. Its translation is CASSSAWTSTNEKLFF.

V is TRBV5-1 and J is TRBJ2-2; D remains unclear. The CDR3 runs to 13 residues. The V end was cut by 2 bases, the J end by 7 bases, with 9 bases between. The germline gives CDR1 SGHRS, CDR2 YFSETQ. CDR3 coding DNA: TGCGCCAGCAGCTTAGTTCAAGACGGGGAGCTGTTTTTT. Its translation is CASSLVQDGELFF.

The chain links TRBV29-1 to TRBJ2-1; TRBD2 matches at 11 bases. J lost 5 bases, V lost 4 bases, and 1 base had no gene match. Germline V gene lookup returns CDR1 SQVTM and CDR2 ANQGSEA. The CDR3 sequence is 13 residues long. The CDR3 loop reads CSVAGLADNEQFF. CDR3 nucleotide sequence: TGCAGCGTTGCGGGACTAGCGGACAATGAGCAGTTCTTC.